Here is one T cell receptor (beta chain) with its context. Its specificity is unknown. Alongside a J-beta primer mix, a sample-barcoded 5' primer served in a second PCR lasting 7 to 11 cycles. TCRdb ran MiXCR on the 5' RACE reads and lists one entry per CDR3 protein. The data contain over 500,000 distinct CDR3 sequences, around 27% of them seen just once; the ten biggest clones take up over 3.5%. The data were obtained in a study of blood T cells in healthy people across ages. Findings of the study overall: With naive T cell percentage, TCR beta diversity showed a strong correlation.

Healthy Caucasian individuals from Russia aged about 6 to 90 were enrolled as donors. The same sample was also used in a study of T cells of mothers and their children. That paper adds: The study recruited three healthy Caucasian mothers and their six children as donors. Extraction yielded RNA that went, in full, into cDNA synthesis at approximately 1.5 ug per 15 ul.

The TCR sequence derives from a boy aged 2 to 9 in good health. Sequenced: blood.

CDR3 loop: CASRGTGGALDNSPLHF. In DNA form, the CDR3 reads TGTGCCAGCAGGGGGACAGGGGGCGCTTTGGATAATTCACCCCTCCACTTT. The chain links TRBV6-1 to TRBJ1-6; TRBD1 agrees at 12 bases. Germline-derived CDR1 and CDR2 are MNHNS and SASEGT. The CDR3 runs to 17 residues. V dropped 6 bases and J dropped 5; count of bases not matched to a gene: 8.